The 25 T cell receptor beta chains listed next were all sequenced from one sample in a study of T cell repertoires in cytomegalovirus infection. TCRdb processed the reads anew with MiXCR; each CDR3 protein has one entry. There are about 490,000 distinct CDR3 sequences in the sample; less than 30% occur only once, and under 15% lies in the top ten. Sequencing used PBMCs. Source of these receptors: a human donor in good health (CMV status not recorded). Some clones in this sample may be carry-over from other donors' samples.

In this sample, this clonotype turned up a few times. The chain carries TRBV28 and TRBJ2-7; the D gene is possibly TRBD1 (5 bases). Per the germline V gene, CDR1 is MDHEN and CDR2 is SYDVKM. V dropped 5 bases and J dropped 3 bases, with 17 bases sitting between them. CDR3 length: 15 amino acids. CDR3 nucleotides: TGTGCCAGCAGTACAGGATCTGGGAATGGCTACGAGCAGTACTTC. Amino acids: CASSTGSGNGYEQYF.

The chain joins TRBV7-6 to TRBJ2-1, with D possibly TRBD2 on 5 matching bases. The CDR3 contains 16 residues. Germline-derived CDR1 and CDR2 are SGHVS and FNYEAQ. The V end lost 1 base, the J end lost 7 bases, and 17 bases lay between the germline ends. The CDR3 DNA is TGTGCCAGCAGCTTAGAGAGGCGGGCTGGAGGAAATGAGCAGTTCTTC. Residues: CASSLERRAGGNEQFF.

This clonotype turned up a few times. The chain links TRBV6-2 or TRBV6-3 to TRBJ2-7; no firm D call. Germline-derived CDR1 and CDR2 are MNHEY and SVGEGT. The V and J ends lost 0 bases and 6 bases respectively, with 9 bases between them. This CDR3 is 13 amino acids long. The CDR3 region is CASSYSSRGEQYV. CDR3 in DNA: TGTGCCAGCAGTTACTCGTCGCGTGGCGAGCAGTACGTC.

There are a few counts of this clonotype. The chain is built from TRBV19 and TRBJ2-5, with TRBD1 matching 10 bases. Unmatched junction bases numbered 8, after V lost 2 bases and J lost 5 bases. The CDR3 length is 16 residues. The germline gives CDR1 LNHDA, CDR2 SQIVND (reference sequence). The CDR3 nucleotides are TGTGCCAGTAGTATAAAGGGACAGGGGCCTCGGGAGACCCAGTACTTC. Protein: CASSIKGQGPRETQYF. Full variable domain (missing parts from reference TRBV19 and TRBJ2-5): DGGITQSPKYLFRKEGQNVTLSCEQNLNHDAMYWYRQDPGQGLRLIYYSQIVNDFQKGDIAEGYSVSREKKESFPLTVTSAQKNPTAFYLCASSIKGQGPRETQYFGPGTRLLVL.

This clonotype came up once. The chain couples TRBV15 to TRBJ1-5; perhaps TRBD1 as D (5 bases). V was clipped by 0 bases and J by 3 bases, with 9 bases between them. This CDR3 comprises 15 residues. Germline V gene sequence: CDR1 LNHNV, CDR2 YYDKDF (reference sequence). The CDR3 bases are TGTGCCACCAGCAGAGATCGGGGGATCAATCAGCCCCAGCATTTT. Translated: CATSRDRGINQPQHF.

This sequence joins TRBV7-2 and TRBJ2-1; D uncertain. The germline V and J ends were trimmed by 1 base and 2 bases, with 9 bases remaining between them. Germline loops: CDR1 SGHTA, CDR2 FQGNSA. CDR3 length: 15 residues. This chain's CDR3 is CASSLVRYTYNEQFF. For the CDR3, the DNA is TGTGCCAGCAGCTTAGTACGGTATACCTACAATGAGCAGTTCTTC.

This clonotype was recorded a few times. The V gene is TRBV6-1, the J gene TRBJ2-2, with 13 bases fitting TRBD2. V shed 5 bases, J shed 5 bases, and the junction held 8 bases outside the gene matches. In germline, CDR1 is MNHNS, CDR2 SASEGT. This CDR3 has 17 residues. Written as DNA, the CDR3 is TGTGCCAGCAGTTGGACTAGCGGGAGCCAAGGGACCGGGGAGCTGTTTTTT. Its protein product is CASSWTSGSQGTGELFF.

The rearrangement joins TRBV20-1 to TRBJ2-1; 7 bases line up with TRBD2. CDR1 and CDR2 (germline): DFQATT, SNEGSKA (reference sequence). Unmatched junction bases numbered 6, after V lost 0 bases and J lost 4 bases. This CDR3 is 15 amino acids long. The CDR3 spells CSARDSPGGYNEQFF. Written as DNA, the CDR3 is TGCAGTGCTAGAGATTCCCCGGGGGGTTACAATGAGCAGTTCTTC.

This clonotype appeared a few times. J is TRBJ2-1 and V is TRBV11-3; no definite D call. V lost 4 bases to trimming and J lost 3 bases, with 16 bases between them. Germline CDR1 is SGHNT and CDR2 is YENEEA. CDR3 size: 16 residues. CDR3 sequence: CASSYGRFEYYNEQFF. The DNA for the CDR3 is TGTGCCAGCAGCTACGGCCGCTTCGAGTACTACAATGAGCAGTTCTTC.

This clonotype occurred many times. This chain joins TRBV7-8 and TRBJ2-7; D unclear. Germline V lookup: CDR1 SGHVS, CDR2 FQNEAQ. The CDR3 extends over 14 amino acids. Deletions cut 2 bases from V and 0 bases from J, with 8 bases between. This CDR3 reads CASSLLSSSYEQYF. CDR3 bases: TGTGCCAGCAGCTTACTTTCTAGCTCCTACGAGCAGTACTTC.

This sequence joins TRBV27 and TRBJ2-7; D might be TRBD1 (6 bases). The CDR3 spans 16 residues. Germline V CDR1 and CDR2: MNHEY, SMNVEV (reference sequence). V shed 3 bases and J shed 4 bases, with 19 bases lying between them. The CDR3 region has the DNA TGTGCCAGCAGTTTTATGGGTAACGTGGGGGCATACGAGCAGTACTTC. Amino acids: CASSFMGNVGAYEQYF.

The chain is built from TRBV7-6 and TRBJ1-2; D perhaps matches TRBD1 (6 bases). The V end lost 4 bases, the J end lost 8 bases, and 14 bases lay between the germline ends. Germline V gene sequence: CDR1 SGHVS, CDR2 FNYEAQ. The CDR3 runs to 13 residues. Written as DNA, the CDR3 is TGTGCCAGCAGCTCCCAGGGGAATCAGGGCTACACCTTC. Residues: CASSSQGNQGYTF.

This clonotype was seen repeatedly, ten times or more. This chain joins TRBV7-2 and TRBJ2-3; no definite D call. This CDR3 has 12 amino acids. V lost 5 bases to trimming and J lost 9 bases, with 12 bases between them. CDR1 is SGHTA and CDR2 is FQGNSA in the germline V gene. CDR3 bases: TGTGCCAGCAGCGCCCCTCTTCGCACGCAGTATTTT. Its protein product is CASSAPLRTQYF.

CDR3 DNA: TGTGCCAGCAGTTACTCCCCGGGGACAGGGGTGGGCTACACCTTC. This codes for CASSYSPGTGVGYTF. The chain recombines TRBV12-3 or TRBV12-4 with TRBJ1-2; 10 positions match TRBD1. The V and J ends lost 4 bases and 8 bases, in that order; junction bases with no gene match: 10. The CDR3 sequence is 15 residues long.

This clonotype has ten or more counts. This chain uses TRBV7-2 with TRBJ2-5, with TRBD1 identical over 7 bases. The CDR3 sequence is 14 residues long. V gave up 5 bases and J gave up 5 bases; unmatched junction bases: 8. Germline V gene data show CDR1 as SGHTA and CDR2 as FQGNSA. The chain's CDR3 is CASSPTGRRETQYF. For the CDR3, the DNA is TGTGCCAGCAGCCCGACAGGGAGAAGGGAGACCCAGTACTTC.

The J gene is TRBJ2-1, the V gene TRBV25-1; D tentatively fits TRBD1 or TRBD2 (6 bases each). The germline V and J ends were trimmed by 1 base and 4 bases, with 20 bases remaining between them. Germline V gene sequence: CDR1 MGHDK, CDR2 SYGVNS. The CDR3 sequence is 18 residues long. Written as DNA, the CDR3 is TGTGCCAGCAGTGAATTGGGGGGCCTAATAGCGGAGTACAATGAGCAGTTCTTC. Translating it yields CASSELGGLIAEYNEQFF. The entire variable domain, with the rest obtained from reference TRBV25-1 and TRBJ2-1, is as follows: EADIYQTPRYLVIGTGKKITLECSQTMGHDKMYWYQQDPGMELHLIHYSYGVNSTEKGDLSSESTVSRIRTEHFPLTLESARPSHTSQYLCASSELGGLIAEYNEQFFGPGTRLTVL.

This rearrangement joins TRBV30 to TRBJ1-5; a weak D match, TRBD1 (6 bases). Germline CDR1 and CDR2: GTSNPN and SVGIG (reference sequence). This CDR3 is 15 amino acids long. V was cut by 0 bases and J by 4 bases, with 13 bases left in between. This CDR3 reads CAWSVLQGQNQPQHF. CDR3 nucleotides: TGTGCCTGGAGTGTGCTCCAGGGACAAAATCAGCCCCAGCATTTT.

This clonotype was seen repeatedly, ten times or more. The J gene is TRBJ1-1, the V gene TRBV7-9; no clear D. This CDR3 has 16 amino acids. Germline V gives CDR1 SEHNR, CDR2 FQNEAQ (reference sequence). Trimming left V 5 bases short and J 6 bases short, with 22 bases between. In DNA, the CDR3 is TGTGCCAGCAGCCGCCATAGAACTCTAGTAGGTTCTGAAGCTTTCTTT. It specifies CASSRHRTLVGSEAFF.

This clonotype was seen many times. This chain joins TRBV20-1 and TRBJ1-5, with TRBD1 matching 9 bases. This CDR3 spans 15 amino acids. V dropped 1 base and J dropped 3; count of bases not matched to a gene: 4. Germline assignment: CDR1 DFQATT and CDR2 SNEGSKA (reference sequence). The CDR3 bases are TGCAGTGCTAGAGCCGGGACAGGGACCAATCAGCCCCAGCATTTT. Encoded protein: CSARAGTGTNQPQHF.

Note on this clonotype: It may be a read error: a sequence one base away is much more abundant. The chain couples TRBV29-1 to TRBJ1-1, with no clear D. This CDR3 is 10 amino acids long. The V end was cut by 7 bases, the J end by 1 base, with 4 bases between. Germline V gene sequence: CDR1 SQVTM, CDR2 ANQGSEA. The DNA for the CDR3 is TGCAGCGCCAAGAACACTGAAGCTTTCTTT. Encoded protein: CSAKNTEAFF.

This chain connects TRBV28 to TRBJ2-7; TRBD1 is a possible D gene (7 bases). The CDR3 sequence is 17 residues long. The V end lost 5 bases, the J end lost 0 bases, and 20 bases lay between the germline ends. Germline V gives CDR1 MDHEN, CDR2 SYDVKM. This chain's CDR3 is CASSPPGGLGGSYEQYF. For the CDR3, the DNA is TGTGCCAGCAGTCCGCCAGGGGGTCTGGGAGGCTCCTACGAGCAGTACTTC.

This clonotype turned up a few times. This chain connects TRBV7-2 to TRBJ2-5; unclear D gene. This CDR3 spans 11 amino acids. V shed 6 bases and J shed 3 bases, with 5 bases lying between them. Germline V lookup: CDR1 SGHTA, CDR2 FQGNSA. CDR3 DNA sequence: TGTGCCAGCAGTACAGAAGAGACCCAGTACTTC. Translation: CASSTEETQYF. Together with reference TRBV7-2 and TRBJ2-5, the CDR3 gives the full variable domain: GAGVSQSPSNKVTEKGKDVELRCDPISGHTALYWYRQSLGQGLEFLIYFQGNSAPDKSGLPSDRFSAERTGGSVSTLTIQRTQQEDSAVYLCASSTEETQYFGPGTRLLVL.

This rearrangement joins TRBV11-2 to TRBJ1-2, with no clear D. Germline assignment: CDR1 SGHAT and CDR2 FQNNGV. The V gene lost 4 bases and the J gene lost 2 bases, with 11 bases spanning the gap. This CDR3 spans 14 amino acids. The CDR3 loop reads CASSSSLTNYGYTF. DNA for the CDR3: TGTGCCAGCAGCTCATCTTTAACCAACTATGGCTACACCTTC. Variable domain in full (rest from reference TRBV11-2 and TRBJ1-2): EAGVAQSPRYKIIEKRQSVAFWCNPISGHATLYWYQQILGQGPKLLIQFQNNGVVDDSQLPKDRFSAERLKGVDSTLKIQPAKLEDSAVYLCASSSSLTNYGYTFGSGTRLTVV.

The chain is built from TRBV25-1 and TRBJ2-7; D is unresolved. This CDR3 has 13 amino acids. Germline lookup yields CDR1 MGHDK and CDR2 SYGVNS. Trimming left V 4 bases short and J 3 bases short, with 10 bases between. The CDR3 reads CASSAPGRYEQYV. The DNA of the CDR3 is TGTGCCAGCAGTGCCCCGGGCCGCTACGAGCAGTACGTC.

The chain is built from TRBV29-1 and TRBJ2-1, with TRBD2 identical over 12 bases. With V trimmed by 8 bases and J by 5 bases, 7 bases remained unmatched. Looked up from germline, CDR1 is SQVTM and CDR2 is ANQGSEA. The length of the CDR3 is 14 residues. The CDR3 loop reads CSQSRLAGDNEQFF. CDR3 in DNA: TGCAGCCAGAGTAGACTAGCGGGGGACAATGAGCAGTTCTTC.